These 14 T cell receptor beta chains share one sample of origin, sequenced in a study of post-analysis software for immune sequencing data. Overall study results and limits: Relative to controls, patients had five TRBV segments at higher frequency, with TRBV5-6, TRBV5-1 and TRBV20-1 among these.

Which antigens these TCRs recognize remains unknown. The TCR beta cDNA libraries carried unique molecular identifiers. TCRdb re-derived calls from the PCR reads in MiXCR, one entry per CDR3 protein. The table records hundreds of thousands of distinct CDR3 sequences, roughly 50% of them present only once. Sample: blood. These receptors all come from a girl aged 10 to 17 with multiple sclerosis.

This clonotype was counted only a few times. The V call is TRBV7-2, the J call TRBJ1-5; D not resolved. CDR1 and CDR2 (germline): SGHTA, FQGNSA. V was clipped by 3 bases and J by 3 bases, with 12 bases between them. The CDR3 loop spans 15 amino acids. DNA for the CDR3: TGTGCCAGCAGCTTCCTCGACGGTAACAATCAGCCCCAGCATTTT. Amino acids: CASSFLDGNNQPQHF.

The chain recombines TRBV7-2 with TRBJ2-7; D is unclear. This CDR3 region has 13 residues. The germline V gene encodes CDR1 SGHTA and CDR2 FQGNSA. With 8 bases removed from V and 1 base from J, the gap between germline ends came to 12 bases. This CDR3 is CASGSTESYEQYF. CDR3 DNA sequence: TGTGCCAGCGGGTCGACTGAGTCCTACGAGCAGTACTTC.

This clonotype has more than one count but fewer than ten. The V gene is TRBV6-5, the J gene TRBJ2-1; 8 positions match TRBD1. The germline V gene has CDR1 MNHEY and CDR2 SVGAGI. The V gene end was trimmed by 2 bases and the J gene end by 5 bases; junction bases not matched to a gene: 8. The CDR3 is 16 amino acids. CDR3 loop: CASSYPGTGGHNEQFF. For the CDR3, the DNA is TGTGCCAGCAGTTACCCAGGGACAGGAGGACACAATGAGCAGTTCTTC.

This chain links TRBV6-5 with TRBJ2-5, with 7 bases fitting TRBD1. The CDR3 has 16 residues. V shed 4 bases and J 4 bases; nucleotides not matched to a gene: 12. Per germline, CDR1 MNHEY and CDR2 SVGAGI. This chain's CDR3 is CASSLTGSGSGETQYF. CDR3 bases: TGTGCCAGCAGTTTGACAGGGTCTGGGTCCGGAGAGACCCAGTACTTC.

This clonotype has a handful of counts. J is TRBJ2-3 and V is TRBV5-1; 7 nucleotides align to TRBD1. Germline CDR1 reads SGHRS; CDR2 reads YFSETQ. CDR3 length equals 15 residues. The V gene end was trimmed by 4 bases and the J gene end by 0 bases; junction bases not matched to a gene: 5. The CDR3 here is CASSPTGPSTDTQYF. The CDR3 DNA follows: TGCGCCAGCAGCCCGACAGGGCCAAGCACAGATACGCAGTATTTT.

The CDR3 is CASSVIAGSYNEQFF. Here the CDR3 DNA reads TGTGCCAGCAGCGTTATAGCGGGATCCTACAATGAGCAGTTCTTC. The chain couples TRBV9 to TRBJ2-1; 8 bases agree with TRBD2. This CDR3 has 15 amino acids. Per germline, CDR1 SGDLS and CDR2 YYNGEE. The V and J ends lost 2 bases and 1 base, in that order; junction bases with no gene match: 2. Based on the CDR3 plus reference TRBV9 and TRBJ2-1, the full variable domain is DSGVTQTPKHLITATGQRVTLRCSPRSGDLSVYWYQQSLDQGLQFLIQYYNGEERAKGNILERFSAQQFPDLHSELNLSSLELGDSALYFCASSVIAGSYNEQFFGPGTRLTVL.

The chain couples TRBV19 to TRBJ2-7; 8 bases line up with TRBD2. Germline V lookup: CDR1 LNHDA, CDR2 SQIVND (reference sequence). There are 14 residues in the CDR3. With V trimmed by 4 bases and J by 0 bases, 2 bases remained unmatched. The DNA of the CDR3 is TGTGCCAGTAGTACTAGCGGGCTCTCCTACGAGCAGTACTTC. Its protein product is CASSTSGLSYEQYF.

This chain links TRBV7-9 with TRBJ1-4; tentative D call: TRBD1 (5 bases). The CDR3 is 14 amino acids. The germline V and J ends were trimmed by 7 bases and 4 bases, with 13 bases remaining between them. The germline CDR1 and CDR2 sequences are SEHNR and FQNEAQ (reference sequence). This CDR3 is CASNQGASNEKLFF. The CDR3 bases are TGTGCCAGCAACCAAGGGGCCAGTAATGAAAAACTGTTTTTT.

This clonotype occurred a few times. The rearrangement joins TRBV5-1 to TRBJ2-1; D may be TRBD1 (5 bases). The CDR3 loop spans 16 amino acids. Germline V gene sequence: CDR1 SGHRS, CDR2 YFSETQ. V lost 1 base and J lost 6, with 17 bases in between. The CDR3 DNA sequence: TGCGCCAGCAGCTTGTATTCACAGGTTGTGGTCAATGAGCAGTTCTTC. Its translation: CASSLYSQVVVNEQFF.

The genes are TRBV10-3 and TRBJ2-5, with D unclear. Germline V gene sequence: CDR1 ENHRY, CDR2 SYGVKD. The CDR3 totals 12 residues. V gave up 3 bases and J gave up 3 bases, with 5 bases separating them. CDR3 DNA: TGTGCCATCAGTGAAGAAGAAGAGACCCAGTACTTC. This gives the protein CAISEEEETQYF.

J is TRBJ2-5 and V is TRBV5-4; perhaps TRBD1 as D (5 bases). Judging by the DNA end, TRBJ2-7 fits better; the J call may be wrong. Germline assignment: CDR1 SGHNT and CDR2 YYREEE (reference sequence). CDR3 length equals 13 residues. CDR3 in amino acids: CASREQGNHEQYF. The CDR3 coding sequence is TGTGCCAGCAGAGAGCAGGGTAACCACGAGCAGTACTTC.

This clonotype appeared once. The chain has TRBV14 and TRBJ2-7; D remains unclear. V was cut by 2 bases and J by 3 bases, with 14 bases left in between. Per germline, CDR1 SGHDN and CDR2 FVKESK. CDR3 length equals 15 residues. CDR3 loop: CASSQSRISLYEQYF. The DNA for the CDR3 is TGTGCCAGCAGCCAATCTCGCATCAGCCTCTACGAGCAGTACTTC.

The chain links TRBV6-2 or TRBV6-3 to TRBJ2-5; tentatively, D is TRBD2 (6 bases). The DNA matches TRBJ2-7 better at its end, which makes the J call doubtful. This CDR3 is built from 14 residues. Germline V CDR1 and CDR2: MNHEY, SVGEGT. The CDR3 is CASRLGLHHDEQYF. For the CDR3, the DNA is TGTGCCAGCAGATTGGGACTCCACCACGACGAGCAGTACTTC.

The V gene is TRBV7-2, the J gene TRBJ2-1; unclear D gene. CDR1 SGHTA and CDR2 FQGNSA come from the germline V gene. This CDR3 spans 10 amino acids. V lost 4 bases and J 9 bases, leaving 4 bases between the germline ends. CDR3 nucleotides: TGTACCAGCAGCTCCCCTGAGCAGTTCTTC. Amino acid sequence: CTSSSPEQFF.